This passage covers 32 T cell receptor beta chains from one sample sequenced in a study of T cell repertoires in cytomegalovirus infection. Their antigens are not known. MiXCR, run by TCRdb on the reads, gives a single entry per CDR3 protein. The sample has about 400,000 distinct CDR3 sequences, about 34% seen once. The source was cultured PBMCs, collected from culture after CMV antigen stimulation. The source is a human donor in good health (CMV status not recorded). Some clones in this sample may be carry-over from other donors' samples.

The chain recombines TRBV10-3 with TRBJ1-1, with a weak D call TRBD1 (6 bases). The V end lost 3 bases, the J end lost 5 bases, and 16 bases lay between the germline ends. The CDR3 spans 15 residues. Germline V gene data show CDR1 as ENHRY and CDR2 as SYGVKD. CDR3 protein: CAISDPGRGGTEAFF. CDR3 DNA: TGTGCCATCAGTGACCCTGGCAGGGGCGGGACTGAAGCTTTCTTT.

The rearrangement joins TRBV6-5 to TRBJ1-3; TRBD1 might be the D (5 bases). The V and J ends lost 2 bases and 2 bases respectively, with 10 bases between them. In germline, CDR1 is MNHEY, CDR2 SVGAGI. The CDR3 has 15 residues. The CDR3 here is CASSYNGDPGNTIYF. The DNA of the CDR3 is TGTGCCAGCAGTTACAACGGGGACCCTGGAAACACCATATATTTT.

Many counts were recorded for this clonotype. This sequence joins TRBV28 and TRBJ2-6, with 8 bases lining up with TRBD1. The trim removed 2 bases at V and 0 bases at J, leaving 6 bases unmatched. There are 18 residues in the CDR3. Per the germline V gene, CDR1 is MDHEN and CDR2 is SYDVKM. This CDR3 reads CASSLRTGRNSGANVLTF. The CDR3 coding sequence is TGTGCCAGCAGTTTAAGGACAGGGAGAAACTCTGGGGCCAACGTCCTGACTTTC.

With respect to this clonotype: A much larger clonotype is one base distant, so this may be a read error. CDR3 residues: CANSSRTSRASRNEQFF. For the CDR3, the DNA is TGTGCCAACAGTTCCCGTACCTCCCGGGCTAGTCGGAATGAGCAGTTCTTC. The chain is built from TRBV6-2 or TRBV6-3 and TRBJ2-1, with D unclear. Germline V gene data show CDR1 as MNHEY and CDR2 as SVGEGT. The CDR3 runs 17 residues.

This chain links TRBV6-5 with TRBJ1-1; D remains ambiguous. V lost 0 bases and J 2 bases, leaving 13 bases between the germline ends. Germline loops: CDR1 MNHEY, CDR2 SVGAGI. The CDR3 length is 16 residues. The CDR3, as DNA: TGTGCCAGCAGTTACTCCCCCCTGAGAATTAACACTGAAGCTTTCTTT. It codes for CASSYSPLRINTEAFF.

The chain couples TRBV6-5 to TRBJ2-5; a possible D gene is TRBD2 (6 bases). Germline CDR1 is MNHEY and CDR2 is SVGAGI. There are 15 residues in the CDR3. Trimming cost V 3 bases and J 1 base, with 12 bases left between them. The CDR3 sequence: CASSYAGGTQETQYF. DNA for the CDR3: TGTGCCAGCAGTTATGCTGGCGGGACCCAAGAGACCCAGTACTTC.

The genes are TRBV7-8 and TRBJ2-1; D is perhaps TRBD2 (6 bases). The V end was cut by 1 base, the J end by 4 bases, with 14 bases between. The germline V gene encodes CDR1 SGHVS and CDR2 FQNEAQ. This CDR3 contains 16 residues. The CDR3 DNA is TGTGCCAGCAGCTTAGGTGGGAGAGGGACTTACAATGAGCAGTTCTTC. It codes for CASSLGGRGTYNEQFF.

This clonotype was counted only a few times. The chain couples TRBV6-6 to TRBJ1-3, with D perhaps matching TRBD1 (6 bases). V was trimmed by 6 bases and J by 1 base, leaving 22 bases between them. CDR1 and CDR2 from the germline V gene are MNHNY and SVGAGI (reference sequence). The CDR3 contains 18 residues. CDR3 in DNA: TGTGCCAGCAGCTGGGGGGCCCCCAGGGGTGGGTCTGGAAACACCATATATTTT. Encoded protein: CASSWGAPRGGSGNTIYF.

The rearrangement uses TRBV19 and TRBJ2-3; D is undetermined. The CDR3 is 14 amino acids. Trimming took 3 bases from V and 0 from J, leaving 7 bases between them. The V gene's germline CDR1 is LNHDA and CDR2 SQIVND (reference sequence). CDR3 coding DNA: TGTGCCAGTAGTATCTCGTTAAGCACAGATACGCAGTATTTT. Protein sequence: CASSISLSTDTQYF. Variable domain in full (rest from reference TRBV19 and TRBJ2-3): DGGITQSPKYLFRKEGQNVTLSCEQNLNHDAMYWYRQDPGQGLRLIYYSQIVNDFQKGDIAEGYSVSREKKESFPLTVTSAQKNPTAFYLCASSISLSTDTQYFGPGTRLTVL.

This clonotype turned up a few times. This chain connects TRBV7-2 to TRBJ2-3; D is perhaps TRBD2 (6 bases). This CDR3 is built from 15 residues. The germline V gene encodes CDR1 SGHTA and CDR2 FQGNSA. Trimming cost V 5 bases and J 4 bases, with 16 bases left between them. The CDR3 here is CASSAQTGVSDTQYF. The CDR3 nucleotides are TGTGCCAGCAGCGCTCAAACGGGAGTTTCAGATACGCAGTATTTT.

This clonotype was seen repeatedly, ten times or more. This chain connects TRBV28 to TRBJ1-4, with a tentative D call TRBD1 (6 bases). V was cut by 3 bases and J by 8 bases, with 16 bases left in between. The CDR3 is 15 amino acids. The germline CDR1 and CDR2 sequences are MDHEN and SYDVKM. DNA for the CDR3: TGTGCCAGCAGTTTTTTGGGGGCGTTTGGGGAAAAACTGTTTTTT. It yields the protein CASSFLGAFGEKLFF.

The chain's CDR3 is CASSYVVPDEQFF. The CDR3 nucleotides read TGTGCCAGCAGCTACGTCGTCCCCGATGAGCAGTTCTTC. The genes are TRBV5-5 and TRBJ2-1; D gene unclear. This CDR3 contains 13 residues. Germline CDR1 and CDR2: SGHKS and YYEKEE (reference sequence). With 3 bases removed from V and 8 bases from J, the gap between germline ends came to 12 bases.

There are many counts of this clonotype. The genes are TRBV7-2 and TRBJ2-7; 9 bases align to TRBD1. This CDR3 has 13 residues. Per the germline V gene, CDR1 is SGHTA and CDR2 is FQGNSA. Trimming took 11 bases from V and 7 from J; bases not matched to a gene: 12. The CDR3 DNA sequence: TGTGCCGTCCGGGACAGGGATTCTGGAGAGCAGTACTTC. Translated: CAVRDRDSGEQYF.

This clonotype was counted only a few times. The rearrangement joins TRBV10-3 to TRBJ2-7; maybe TRBD2 (6 bases). Trimming shortened V by 7 bases and J by 3 bases, and 10 bases separated the two germline ends. This CDR3 contains 12 residues. Germline V gene sequence: CDR1 ENHRY, CDR2 SYGVKD. This chain's CDR3 is CAITGDGYEQYF. The CDR3 coding sequence is TGTGCCATCACGGGGGACGGCTACGAGCAGTACTTC.

In this sample, this clonotype turned up many times. V is TRBV7-2 and J is TRBJ1-4; D gene ambiguous. The germline V and J ends were trimmed by 1 base and 4 bases, with 7 bases remaining between them. Germline values: CDR1 SGHTA, CDR2 FQGNSA. The length of the CDR3 is 14 residues. The DNA of the CDR3 is TGTGCCAGCAGCTTAGGGCAAGATAATGAAAAACTGTTTTTT. Amino acid sequence: CASSLGQDNEKLFF.

This clonotype has only a few counts. The gene calls are TRBV5-4 and TRBJ1-2; 7 positions match TRBD1. The J segment lost 7 bases and the V segment lost 0 bases, leaving 9 bases of the junction unmatched. The CDR3 is 15 residues long. The germline gives CDR1 SGHNT, CDR2 YYREEE (reference sequence). CDR3 amino acids: CASSLDRQGNGGYTF. In DNA form, the CDR3 reads TGTGCCAGCAGCTTGGACAGACAGGGCAATGGTGGCTACACCTTC. Supplemented by reference TRBV5-4 and TRBJ1-2, the full variable domain reads ETGVTQSPTHLIKTRGQQVTLRCSSQSGHNTVSWYQQALGQGPQFIFQYYREEENGRGNFPPRFSGLQFPNYSSELNVNALELDDSALYLCASSLDRQGNGGYTFGSGTRLTVV.

This chain connects TRBV18 to TRBJ2-5; no clear D. Germline CDR1 reads KGHSH; CDR2 reads LQKENI. Trimming stripped 3 bases from V and 5 bases from J, with 16 bases between. The CDR3 has 15 residues. CDR3 loop: CASSPRSEARETQYF. The CDR3 nucleotides are TGTGCCAGCTCACCGCGCAGTGAGGCCAGGGAGACCCAGTACTTC.

This clonotype was seen a handful of times. The chain couples TRBV10-3 to TRBJ2-1, with no clear D. There are 15 residues in the CDR3. Germline lookup yields CDR1 ENHRY and CDR2 SYGVKD. Trimming removed 8 bases from V and 1 base from J, with 15 bases in between. The CDR3 bases are TGTGCCATCGCGGCCCAGCATGGTTCCTACAATGAGCAGTTCTTC. This encodes CAIAAQHGSYNEQFF.

This clonotype has a handful of counts. This chain uses TRBV9 with TRBJ2-7; 11 positions match TRBD2. Per the germline V gene, CDR1 is SGDLS and CDR2 is YYNGEE. The V gene end was trimmed by 5 bases and the J gene end by 2 bases; junction bases not matched to a gene: 9. The CDR3 is made up of 16 amino acids. CDR3 amino acids: CASSATLAGGPYEQYF. DNA of the CDR3: TGTGCCAGCAGTGCTACGCTAGCGGGAGGACCCTACGAGCAGTACTTC.

This clonotype was observed many times. The chain combines TRBV7-2 with TRBJ2-7, with D possibly matching TRBD1 (5 bases). Deletions cut 1 base from V and 5 bases from J, with 9 bases between. Germline V CDR1 and CDR2: SGHTA, FQGNSA. The CDR3 is made up of 13 amino acids. The CDR3 protein is CASSLGSGNEQYF. The CDR3 nucleotides read TGTGCCAGCAGCTTAGGATCAGGGAACGAGCAGTACTTC.

The chain recombines TRBV20-1 with TRBJ1-6; 9 bases fit TRBD1. Trimming took 7 bases from V and 9 from J; bases not matched to a gene: 10. Germline CDR1 reads DFQATT; CDR2 reads SNEGSKA (reference sequence). The CDR3 is made up of 14 amino acids. The CDR3 bases are TGCAGTGGGAGACAGGGGGTGGTAGGTTCACCCCTCCACTTT. Encoded protein: CSGRQGVVGSPLHF.

The chain employs TRBV19 and TRBJ2-3; D possibly corresponds to TRBD2 (5 bases). The ends were cut back, 3 bases at V and 3 bases at J, with 22 bases in the middle. Germline V gives CDR1 LNHDA, CDR2 SQIVND (reference sequence). The CDR3 is made up of 18 amino acids. The CDR3 protein is CASSILFTRAAMTDTQYF. The DNA of the CDR3 is TGTGCCAGTAGTATCCTCTTTACCCGAGCGGCAATGACAGATACGCAGTATTTT.

This clonotype was observed a handful of times. V usage is TRBV5-4 and J usage is TRBJ2-2; 9 nucleotides match TRBD2. CDR1 and CDR2 from the germline V gene are SGHNT and YYREEE (reference sequence). This CDR3 comprises 14 residues. The trim removed 3 bases at V and 6 bases at J, leaving 3 bases unmatched. Here the CDR3 reads CASSYGLAPGELFF. CDR3 bases: TGTGCCAGCAGCTACGGACTAGCGCCCGGGGAGCTGTTTTTT.

J is TRBJ1-1 and V is TRBV7-9, with unresolved D. Germline V gene lookup returns CDR1 SEHNR and CDR2 FQNEAQ (reference sequence). V was shortened by 3 bases and J by 4 bases, with 9 bases between the two germline ends. This CDR3 spans 13 amino acids. Here the CDR3 DNA reads TGTGCCAGCAGCTTTCTAGTTAGCACTGAAGCTTTCTTT. Its protein is CASSFLVSTEAFF.

This clonotype showed up just a few times. This chain links TRBV7-9 with TRBJ2-1; TRBD2 aligns across 13 bases. Germline lookup yields CDR1 SEHNR and CDR2 FQNEAQ (reference sequence). V dropped 4 bases and J dropped 6; count of bases not matched to a gene: 6. The length of the CDR3 is 16 residues. Here the CDR3 DNA reads TGTGCCAGCAGCTCCATACTAGCGGGAGGGTTCAATGAGCAGTTCTTC. Its translation: CASSSILAGGFNEQFF.

This clonotype was recorded a few times. The gene calls are TRBV7-2 and TRBJ1-1; D unclear. This CDR3 contains 13 residues. Trimming pared 1 base from V and 6 bases from J, leaving 9 bases between. The germline V gene encodes CDR1 SGHTA and CDR2 FQGNSA. CDR3 DNA: TGTGCCAGCAGCTTAGTGGACGGAGCTGAAGCTTTCTTT. Translation gives CASSLVDGAEAFF.

This clonotype was picked up a small number of times. This chain joins TRBV4-3 and TRBJ2-1; the D is unclear. The CDR3 covers 14 residues. Germline loops: CDR1 LGHNA, CDR2 YSLEER. V lost 0 bases and J lost 5, with 8 bases in between. The CDR3 coding sequence is TGCGCCAGCAGCCAAGACGGACGTGACAATGAGCAGTTCTTC. It is translated as CASSQDGRDNEQFF.

This clonotype was observed a handful of times. This chain joins TRBV23-1 and TRBJ2-3; the D gene is possibly TRBD1 (5 bases). TRBV23-1 is assigned to the ORF class and has an uncertain function. Trimming pared 2 bases from V and 6 bases from J, leaving 15 bases between. This CDR3 region has 15 residues. The CDR3 here is CASSQRRESADTQYF. For the CDR3, the DNA is TGCGCCAGCAGTCAACGCAGGGAATCGGCGGATACGCAGTATTTT.

This clonotype occurred many times. The chain employs TRBV7-2 and TRBJ2-7, with 7 bases lining up with TRBD2. Germline lookup yields CDR1 SGHTA and CDR2 FQGNSA. The CDR3 is 16 amino acids. V lost 5 bases, J lost 1 base, and 11 bases stayed unmatched. For the CDR3, the DNA is TGTGCCAGCAGCCCAGGGTGGGGGACTACTTCCTACGAGCAGTACTTC. As protein: CASSPGWGTTSYEQYF.

The CDR3 loop reads CASSTVGFGEKLFF. The DNA of the CDR3 is TGTGCCAGTAGTACCGTAGGATTTGGTGAAAAACTGTTTTTT. V and J are TRBV19 and TRBJ1-4; the D is unclear. Trimming removed 4 bases from V and 7 bases from J, with 13 bases in between. Germline V gene data show CDR1 as LNHDA and CDR2 as SQIVND (reference sequence). This CDR3 has 14 amino acids.

This chain joins TRBV20-1 and TRBJ1-4, with D uncertain. V was trimmed by 0 bases and J by 8 bases, leaving 16 bases between them. This CDR3 has 15 amino acids. Germline CDR1 and CDR2: DFQATT and SNEGSKA (reference sequence). The CDR3 region has the DNA TGCAGTGCTAGAGATCGGGCCAGTTCCGAGGAAAAACTGTTTTTT. Amino acid sequence: CSARDRASSEEKLFF.

The sample holds a few counts of this clonotype. At one boundary the junction diverges from the germline segment, which might be a read error. The rearrangement links TRBV12-3 or TRBV12-4 to TRBJ1-3; 7 bases map to TRBD1. This CDR3 region has 12 residues. The CDR3 DNA reads as TGTGCCAGCACCGACAGGGTAGCGGCAGTCCGATTT. Its translation is CASTDRVAAVRF.